The rows below give T cell receptor beta chains drawn from one sample of a study of monozygotic twins with inflammatory bowel disease. TCRdb reprocessed the 5' RACE reads, with one entry per CDR3 protein and no DNA. Across 350,000 to 550,000 distinct CDR3 sequences, the top ten clones capture 2% to 3% of the sample. Sequencing was carried out using blood. The receptor source for this set is a human donor with ulcerative colitis or Crohn's disease, or a healthy co-twin of an affected twin (not recorded which). CDR3s include the opening cysteine and the closing phenylalanine or tryptophan.

v_gene,j_gene,CDR3aa
TRBV24-1,TRBJ2-1,CATSDSGRGYNEQFF
TRBV2,TRBJ2-2,CASQRGTNTGELFF
TRBV7-3,TRBJ2-7,CASSDGQGYEQYF
TRBV20-1,TRBJ2-7,CSARDPEGWREQYF
TRBV28,TRBJ1-5,CASSLDGGFGNQPQHF
TRBV3-1,TRBJ2-4,CASSPPLTKNIQYF
TRBV6-5,TRBJ2-2,CASSYGGSFTGELFF
TRBV12-3/TRBV12-4,TRBJ2-1,CASSLANLARLFF
TRBV29-1,TRBJ2-2,CSVGTRYTGELFF
TRBV6-1,TRBJ2-3,CASSDKGVGEPDTQYF
TRBV19,TRBJ2-4,CASSISDPGVQYF
TRBV18,TRBJ1-1,CASSRGFEGDPEAFF
TRBV6-5,TRBJ1-1,CASSWQGAKVNTEAFF
TRBV20-1,TRBJ2-7,CSARDFSLWTSEAYEQYF
TRBV7-2,TRBJ2-1,CASSLALGVPNEQFF
TRBV5-4,TRBJ2-1,CASSHSLALIQGNEQFF
TRBV7-9,TRBJ2-1,CASSLGTGGLSYNEQFF
TRBV7-2,TRBJ2-5,CASSLRASEETQYF
TRBV5-4,TRBJ1-1,CASSSGPEGTEAFF
TRBV20-1,TRBJ2-3,CSARGGRVGRTDTQYF
TRBV12-3/TRBV12-4,TRBJ2-3,CASSLRFVGSTDTQYF
TRBV5-1,TRBJ1-3,CASSLASSSGNTIYF
TRBV6-5,TRBJ2-2,CASSPGRDRKNTGELFF
TRBV27,TRBJ2-3,CASSQRGVTDTQYF
TRBV28,TRBJ2-1,CASSIIQTRISYNEQFF
TRBV19,TRBJ2-6,CASSIAKFSGANVLTF
TRBV9,TRBJ2-7,CASSVDGDWLYEQYF
TRBV9,TRBJ2-7,CASSAGTSGDEQYF
TRBV2,TRBJ2-1,CASKMAGAGGNEQFF
TRBV7-3,TRBJ2-2,CASSHPSGGRNTGELFF
TRBV13,TRBJ1-4,CASRRQGRGEKLFF
TRBV6-1,TRBJ1-2,CASSEVEIGINGYTF
TRBV4-1,TRBJ2-7,CASSHDRDRGSYEQYF
TRBV6-1,TRBJ1-2,CASSTGSLLNYGYTF
TRBV7-9,TRBJ2-3,CASSLMGERPTDTQYF
TRBV30,TRBJ1-4,CAWSLGTAEKLFF
TRBV20-1,TRBJ2-5,CSERSGGEKETQYF
TRBV4-2,TRBJ1-1,CASSQGDLNTEAFF
TRBV5-5,TRBJ2-7,CASSLGPLAGNEQYF
TRBV5-1,TRBJ2-2,CASSLGITNTGELFF